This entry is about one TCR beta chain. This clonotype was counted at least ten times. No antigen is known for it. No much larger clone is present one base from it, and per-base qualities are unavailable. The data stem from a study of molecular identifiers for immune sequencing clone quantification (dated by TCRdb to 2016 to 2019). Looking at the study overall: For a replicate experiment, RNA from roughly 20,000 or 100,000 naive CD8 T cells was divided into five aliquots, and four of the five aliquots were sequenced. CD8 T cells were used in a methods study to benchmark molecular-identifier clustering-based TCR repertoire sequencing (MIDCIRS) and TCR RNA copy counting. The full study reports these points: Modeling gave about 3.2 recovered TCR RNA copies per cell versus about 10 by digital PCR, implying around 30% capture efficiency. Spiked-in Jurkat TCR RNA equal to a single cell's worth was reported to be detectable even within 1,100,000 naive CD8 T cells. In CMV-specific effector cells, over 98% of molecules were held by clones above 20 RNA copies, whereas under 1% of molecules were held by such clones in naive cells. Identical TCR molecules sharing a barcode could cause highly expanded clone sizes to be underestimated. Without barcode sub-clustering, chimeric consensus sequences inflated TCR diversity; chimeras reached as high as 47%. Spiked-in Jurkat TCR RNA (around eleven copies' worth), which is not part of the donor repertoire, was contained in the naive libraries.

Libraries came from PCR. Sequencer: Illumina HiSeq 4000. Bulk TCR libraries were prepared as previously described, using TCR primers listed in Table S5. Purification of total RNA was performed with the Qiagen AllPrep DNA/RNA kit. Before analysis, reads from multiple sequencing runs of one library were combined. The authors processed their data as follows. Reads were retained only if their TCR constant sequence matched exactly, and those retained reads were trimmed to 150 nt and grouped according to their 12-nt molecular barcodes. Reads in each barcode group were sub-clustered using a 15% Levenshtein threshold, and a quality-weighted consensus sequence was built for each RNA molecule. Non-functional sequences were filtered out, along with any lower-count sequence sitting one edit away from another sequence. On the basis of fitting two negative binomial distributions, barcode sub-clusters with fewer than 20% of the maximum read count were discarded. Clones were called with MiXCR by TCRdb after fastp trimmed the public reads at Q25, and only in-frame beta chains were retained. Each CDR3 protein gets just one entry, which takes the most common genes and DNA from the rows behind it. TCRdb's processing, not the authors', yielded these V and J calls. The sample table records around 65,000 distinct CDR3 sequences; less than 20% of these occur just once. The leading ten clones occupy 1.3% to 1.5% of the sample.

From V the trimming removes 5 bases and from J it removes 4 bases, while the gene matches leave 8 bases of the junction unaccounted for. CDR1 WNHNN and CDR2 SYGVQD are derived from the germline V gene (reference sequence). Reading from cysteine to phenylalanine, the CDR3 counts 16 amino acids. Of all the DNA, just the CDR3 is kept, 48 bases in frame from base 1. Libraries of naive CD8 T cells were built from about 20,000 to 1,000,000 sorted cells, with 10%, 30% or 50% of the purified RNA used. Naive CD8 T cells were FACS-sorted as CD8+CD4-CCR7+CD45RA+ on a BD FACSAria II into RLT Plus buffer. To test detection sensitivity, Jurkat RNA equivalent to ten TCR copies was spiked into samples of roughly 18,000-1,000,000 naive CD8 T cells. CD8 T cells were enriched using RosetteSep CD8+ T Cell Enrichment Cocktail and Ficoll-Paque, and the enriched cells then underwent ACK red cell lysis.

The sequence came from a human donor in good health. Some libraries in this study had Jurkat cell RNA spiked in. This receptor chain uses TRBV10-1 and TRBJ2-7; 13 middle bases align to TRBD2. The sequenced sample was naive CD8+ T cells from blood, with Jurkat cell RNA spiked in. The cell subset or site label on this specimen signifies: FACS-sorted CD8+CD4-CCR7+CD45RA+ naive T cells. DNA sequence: TGCGCCAGCAGTCCTCAGGGACTAGCGGGAATTTACGAGCAGTACTTC. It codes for CASSPQGLAGIYEQYF.